This entry concerns a single T cell receptor beta chain. The entry originates in a study of shared clonotypes between healthy human individuals. At the level of the study: Sampling drew on donors who were two women and a few men aged 18 to 49.

CD4+ cell separation produced CD45RA+ naive and CD45RA-negative memory subsets. The V gene's germline CDR1 is WSHSY and CDR2 SAAADI. The CDR3 runs to 12 residues. V was clipped by 4 bases and J by 4 bases, with 7 bases between them. Deep was the level used in running the assay. Using immunoSEQ multiplex PCR, the repertoire was profiled, and TCRdb retains in-frame clones only, with some absent. Among about 1.5 million clones listed, 98% were seen once. The sample taken for sequencing was naive CD4+ T cells sorted from blood. Subset denoted: CD45RA+ positively selected. The receptor comes from a young man in good health. This rearrangement joins TRBV10-2 to TRBJ1-1, with no clear D. The DNA of the CDR3 is TGCGCCAGCAGTGTTCGGACCACTGAAGCTTTCTTT. Translating it yields CASSVRTTEAFF.